This T cell receptor beta chain was obtained from a study of blood T cell repertoires in COVID-19. This clone was detected only a few times. The CDR3 is made up of 13 amino acids. CDR1 and CDR2 from the germline V gene are SEHNR and FQNEAQ (reference sequence). V was trimmed by 2 bases and J by 4 bases, leaving 8 bases between them. Assay: immunoSEQ multiplex PCR; the TCRdb copy retains only in-frame clones and omits some. There are 150,000 to 200,000 clones in the sample; roughly 85% occur only once, and over 5% lies in the top ten. This chain connects TRBV7-9 to TRBJ1-1; maybe TRBD1 (5 bases). Input material: peripheral blood. The source of this sequence is a woman in her thirties with acute or convalescent COVID-19. CDR3 in DNA: TGTGCCAGCAGCTTAACAGGACCCACTGAAGCTTTCTTT. Protein sequence: CASSLTGPTEAFF.